This paragraph reports one TCR beta chain. Measured with immunoSEQ multiplex PCR; TCRdb has only the in-frame clones, and not every one. In the table there are a few million clones, more than 90% of which are singletons. The CDR3 length is 14 residues. In germline, CDR1 is MNHNS, CDR2 SASEGT. Trimming shortened V by 0 bases and J by 7 bases, and 10 bases separated the two germline ends. The data belong to a study of shared clonotypes between healthy human individuals. The chain couples TRBV6-1 to TRBJ1-5, with TRBD1 as a possible D gene (5 bases). This clonotype originated in a man in his late teens or twenties in good health. The sample consisted of naive CD4+ T cells sorted from blood. Noted subset: CD45RA+ positively selected. The CDR3 DNA reads TGTGCCAGCAGTGAAGCGGGGGGGAGGCAGCCCCAGCATTTT. Amino acids: CASSEAGGRQPQHF.